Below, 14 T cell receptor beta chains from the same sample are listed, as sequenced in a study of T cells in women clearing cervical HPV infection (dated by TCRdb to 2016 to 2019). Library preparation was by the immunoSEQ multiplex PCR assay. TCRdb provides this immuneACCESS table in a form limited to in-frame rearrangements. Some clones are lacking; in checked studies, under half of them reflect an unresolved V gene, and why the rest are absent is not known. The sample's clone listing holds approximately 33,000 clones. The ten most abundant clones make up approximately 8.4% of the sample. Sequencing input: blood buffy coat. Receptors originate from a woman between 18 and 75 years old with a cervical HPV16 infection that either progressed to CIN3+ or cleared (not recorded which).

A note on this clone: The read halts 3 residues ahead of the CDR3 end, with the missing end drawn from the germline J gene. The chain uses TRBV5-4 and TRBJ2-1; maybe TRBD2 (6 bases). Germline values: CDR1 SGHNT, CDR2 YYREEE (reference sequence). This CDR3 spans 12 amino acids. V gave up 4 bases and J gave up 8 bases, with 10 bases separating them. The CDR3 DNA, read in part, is TGTGCCAGCAGCCCCCCGGGGGATGAG. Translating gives CASSPPGDE. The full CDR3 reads CASSPPGDEQFF. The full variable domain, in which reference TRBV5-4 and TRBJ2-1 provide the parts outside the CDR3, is ETGVTQSPTHLIKTRGQQVTLRCSSQSGHNTVSWYQQALGQGPQFIFQYYREEENGRGNFPPRFSGLQFPNYSSELNVNALELDDSALYLCASSPPGDEQFFGPGTRLTVL.

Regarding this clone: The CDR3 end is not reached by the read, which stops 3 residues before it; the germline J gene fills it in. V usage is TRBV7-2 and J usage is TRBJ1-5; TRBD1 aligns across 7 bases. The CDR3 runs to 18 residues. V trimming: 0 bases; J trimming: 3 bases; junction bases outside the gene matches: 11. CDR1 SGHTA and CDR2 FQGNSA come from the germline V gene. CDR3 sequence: CASSLAFGRGVDNQPQHF. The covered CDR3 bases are TGTGCCAGCAGCTTAGCTTTTGGCAGGGGGGTGGACAATCAGCCC.

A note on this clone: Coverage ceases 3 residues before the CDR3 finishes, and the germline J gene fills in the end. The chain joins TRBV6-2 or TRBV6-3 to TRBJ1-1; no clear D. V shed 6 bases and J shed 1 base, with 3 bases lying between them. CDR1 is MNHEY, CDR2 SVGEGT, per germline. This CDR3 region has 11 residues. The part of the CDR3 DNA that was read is TGTGCCAGCAGCCGGAACACTGAA. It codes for CASSRNTE. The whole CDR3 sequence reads CASSRNTEAFF.

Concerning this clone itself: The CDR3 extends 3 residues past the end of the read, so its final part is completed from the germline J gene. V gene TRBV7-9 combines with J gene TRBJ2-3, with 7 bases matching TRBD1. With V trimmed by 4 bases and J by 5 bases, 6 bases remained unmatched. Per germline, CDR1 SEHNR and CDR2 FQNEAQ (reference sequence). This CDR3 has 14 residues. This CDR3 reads CASSSGQALDTQYF. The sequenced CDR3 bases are TGTGCCAGCAGCTCTGGACAGGCCCTAGATACG.

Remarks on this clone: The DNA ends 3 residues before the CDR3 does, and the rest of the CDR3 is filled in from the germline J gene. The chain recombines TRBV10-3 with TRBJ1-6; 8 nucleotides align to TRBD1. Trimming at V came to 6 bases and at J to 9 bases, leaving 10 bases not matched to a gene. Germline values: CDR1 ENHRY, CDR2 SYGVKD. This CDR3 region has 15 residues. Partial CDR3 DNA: TGTGCCATCAGGGAGACAGGGGTCGCCGTTTCACCC. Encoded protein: CAIRETGVAVSP. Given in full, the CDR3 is CAIRETGVAVSPLHF.

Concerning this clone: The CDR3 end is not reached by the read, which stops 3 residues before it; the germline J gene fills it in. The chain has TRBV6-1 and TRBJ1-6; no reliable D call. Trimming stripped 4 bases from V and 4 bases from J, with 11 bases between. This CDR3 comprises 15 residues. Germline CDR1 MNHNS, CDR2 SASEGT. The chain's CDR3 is CASSAEGLYNSPLHF. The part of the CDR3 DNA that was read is TGTGCCAGCAGTGCGGAGGGCCTGTATAATTCACCC.

The sequenced part of the CDR3 DNA is TGTGCCAGCAGCCCCGGGGACAGGGCCCCTGAA. As protein: CASSPGDRAPE. The whole CDR3 protein is CASSPGDRAPEAFF. V and J are TRBV7-9 and TRBJ1-1; 9 positions agree with TRBD1. The CDR3 extends 3 residues past the end of the read, so its final part is completed from the germline J gene. Germline V gene lookup returns CDR1 SEHNR and CDR2 FQNEAQ (reference sequence). CDR3 length: 14 residues. V shed 5 bases and J 6 bases; nucleotides not matched to a gene: 7.

CDR3 loop: CASSEETGGYGQYF. CDR3 DNA, as far as it was read: TGTGCCAGCAGTGAAGAAACAGGGGGCTATGGT. V and J are TRBV2 and TRBJ2-4; 9 nucleotides agree with TRBD1. The read ends 3 residues before the CDR3 terminus; that terminus is restored from the germline J gene. CDR3 size: 14 residues. CDR1 SNHLY and CDR2 FYNNEI come from the germline V gene.

The CDR3 reads CASSEAGQFYEQYF. CDR3 bases read: TGTGCCAGCAGTGAAGCTGGCCAGTTCTACGAG. The J gene is TRBJ2-7, the V gene TRBV2; no firm D call. The read stops 3 residues short of the end of the CDR3; the missing end is completed from the germline J gene. The CDR3 spans 14 residues. The V gene's germline CDR1 is SNHLY and CDR2 FYNNEI. V shed 0 bases and J shed 3 bases, with 9 bases lying between them.

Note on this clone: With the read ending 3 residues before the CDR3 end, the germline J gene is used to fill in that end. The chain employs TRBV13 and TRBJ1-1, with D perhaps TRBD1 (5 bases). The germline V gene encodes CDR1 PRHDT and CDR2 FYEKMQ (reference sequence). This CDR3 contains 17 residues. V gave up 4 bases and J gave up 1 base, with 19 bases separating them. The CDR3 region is CASSSPTRQKENTEAFF. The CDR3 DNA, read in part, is TGTGCCAGCAGCTCTCCAACCCGACAGAAGGAGAACACTGAA.

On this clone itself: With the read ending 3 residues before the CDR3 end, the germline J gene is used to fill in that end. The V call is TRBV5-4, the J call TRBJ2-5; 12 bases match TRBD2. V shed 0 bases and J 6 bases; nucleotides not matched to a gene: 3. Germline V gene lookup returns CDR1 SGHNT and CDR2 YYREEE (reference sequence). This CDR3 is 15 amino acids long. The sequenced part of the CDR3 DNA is TGTGCCAGCAGCTTGGGACTAGCGGGGGAAAAGACC. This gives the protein CASSLGLAGEKT. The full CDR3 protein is CASSLGLAGEKTQYF.

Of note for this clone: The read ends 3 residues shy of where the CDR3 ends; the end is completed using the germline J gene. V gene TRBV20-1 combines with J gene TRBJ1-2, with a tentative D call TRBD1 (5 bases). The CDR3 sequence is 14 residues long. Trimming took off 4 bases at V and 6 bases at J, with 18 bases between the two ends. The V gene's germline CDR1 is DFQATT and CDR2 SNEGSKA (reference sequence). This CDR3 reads CSAKDVTVFDGYTF. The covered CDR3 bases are TGCAGTGCTAAAGACGTGACAGTGTTTGATGGC.

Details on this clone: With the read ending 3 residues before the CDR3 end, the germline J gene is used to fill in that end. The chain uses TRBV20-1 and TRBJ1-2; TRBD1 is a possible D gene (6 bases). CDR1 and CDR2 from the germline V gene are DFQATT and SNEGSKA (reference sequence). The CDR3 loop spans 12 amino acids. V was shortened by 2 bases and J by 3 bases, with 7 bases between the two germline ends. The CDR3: CSARRTDYGYTF. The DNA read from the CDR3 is TGCAGTGCTAGAAGGACAGACTATGGC.

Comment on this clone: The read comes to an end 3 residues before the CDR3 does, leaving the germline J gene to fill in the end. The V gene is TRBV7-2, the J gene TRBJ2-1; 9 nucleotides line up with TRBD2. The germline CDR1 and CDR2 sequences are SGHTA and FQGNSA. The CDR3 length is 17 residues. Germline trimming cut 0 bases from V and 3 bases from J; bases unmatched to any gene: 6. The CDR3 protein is CASSLARAGGLYNEQFF. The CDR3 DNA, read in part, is TGTGCCAGCAGCTTAGCGCGGGCGGGGGGGCTCTACAATGAG.